This TCR beta chain was obtained from a study of response to subunit inactivated influenza vaccine. TCRdb itself ran the RT-PCR reads through MiXCR, one entry per CDR3 protein. Here the sample spans more than 600,000 distinct CDR3 sequences, under 20% being singletons. This CDR3 spans 15 amino acids. The ends were cut back, 3 bases at V and 6 bases at J, with 15 bases in the middle. Study outcomes and limitations: That few new T cells are recruited by each seasonal influenza vaccination was the authors' suggestion.

At least ten counts were recorded for this clonotype. Its specificity is unknown. The chain employs TRBV12-3 or TRBV12-4 and TRBJ2-1; D is perhaps TRBD2 (7 bases). This TCR was recovered from a man aged 50-59 years who received an inactivated influenza vaccine. Sequencing used PBMCs from blood, obtained more than 4 days after vaccination. CDR3 coding DNA: TGTGCCAGCAGTTTTGTGGGGGGGGGCCCCAATGAGCAGTTCTTC. Encoded protein: CASSFVGGGPNEQFF.